This TCR beta chain stems from a study of cytomegalovirus exposure and HLA in healthy donors. Study results and caveats: Productive rates of about 90% or about 30% were seen for most TCR beta V segments in an earlier analysis. In most subjects, TCR beta sequences reportedly gave accurate predictions of HLA-A and HLA-B alleles.

The PCR used 60 Vbeta and 13 Jbeta primers. Produced via immunoSEQ multiplex PCR; TCRdb's table is partial and in-frame only. The repertoire holds some 130,000 clones, around three quarters seen once, with about 3.1% in the top ten. With respect to this clone: The antigen is unknown.

As for the donors, each was a healthy bone marrow donor. Per germline, CDR1 WNHNN and CDR2 SYGVQD (reference sequence). The V end was cut by 4 bases, the J end by 5 bases, with 10 bases between. CDR3 length: 13 residues. The TCR was taken from a man aged 35 to 55 in good health and CMV-seronegative. Sequenced material: PBMCs. V and J are TRBV10-1 and TRBJ2-3, with D possibly TRBD2 on 6 matching bases. CDR3 in amino acids: CASSATAGDTQYF. DNA of the CDR3: TGCGCCAGCAGTGCGACAGCGGGAGATACGCAGTATTTT.